The entry below gives a single T cell receptor (beta chain) sequence along with its context. Its binding antigen is unknown. Per-base quality was not reported, and no clone a single base away is much larger than it. The same CDR3 is also encoded by other DNA sequences in this sample. This specimen comes from a study of cytomegalovirus exposure and HLA in healthy donors (dated by TCRdb to 2017 to 2019). Regarding the study in general: According to an earlier analysis of 550 to 750 of the donors, about 179 million T cells yielded roughly 110 million unique TCR beta sequences and 276 Gb of sequence data. Approximately 310 gigabases of sequencing data and 70 million to 95 million unique TCR sequences made up an early release that covered some 640 HLA-typed donors. Of the approximately 400 genotyped donors, 81% fell in the genetic ancestry cluster associated with self-reported Caucasian donors. The study was designed to test whether signatures of past pathogen exposure could be identified by cataloging public T cell receptors. The T cell repertoires of some 670 subjects were profiled by immunosequencing and related to cytomegalovirus serostatus. In addition to the first cohort of 650 to 800 subjects, a separate validation cohort of approximately 120 different subjects was used. To predict cytomegalovirus infection status, the study combined high-throughput TCR immunosequencing, statistical association of individual TCRs with disease status, and machine learning. A later analysis re-analyzed previously published TCR beta repertoires from roughly 600 donors and added high-resolution HLA genotyping to study TCR occurrence patterns. Rather than drawing on any new phenotypic data, the later analysis identified candidate immune exposures from TCR beta sequences and the way those sequences occurred across donors. To decide whether each TCR beta V gene segment behaved as functional or pseudogenic, an earlier analysis of approximately 600 of the donors relied on high-throughput TCR beta sequencing. Alongside the repertoire data, information on donor age, sex, ethnicity and CMV serostatus was compiled. A later genetic analysis used genome-wide SNP genotypes for about three fifths of the 666 donors, treating that subset as a discovery cohort. All discovery cohort repertoires had been generated using a single sequencing platform. HLA typing covered class I and class II loci at four-digit resolution. Typing coverage differed by locus: A, B, C, DRB1 and DQB1 were typed in about 620-640 donors, DQA1 in around 500, DPA1 in 600 to 610, and DPB1 in around 440. Four or five DR-DQ haplotypes were treated as single units for association and clustering because of strong linkage in the cohort. Across 300 to 400 genotyped donors of the cohort, an average of approximately 240,000 unique TCR beta nucleotide sequences per donor were sequenced, and 15% to 20% of those sequences were non-productive. Here is what the overall study found, with its caveats: In a later analysis, the rate of TCR association differed among HLA loci, with DRB1 alleles having the most associated TCRs and HLA-C alleles having the fewest. A later analysis reported that several top co-occurrence clusters appeared linked to parvovirus B19, influenza, CMV and Epstein-Barr virus. Most CMV-associated TCR beta chains appeared to be HLA-restricted in a later analysis, and the HLA associations seemed to be driven largely by CMV exposure. In a later genetic analysis, a missense DCLRE1C variant was associated with V-gene and J-gene trimming of TCR beta chains, and the association was replicated in an independent cohort. It was suggested by the authors that the approach could potentially be generalized to other disease states and immunological phenotypes. A further reported finding was that TCR beta sequences accurately predicted the HLA-A and HLA-B alleles for most subjects in the first cohort. Because some donors lacked HLA typing at each locus, the association tests relied only on the typed subset. Linkage disequilibrium might explain the correlated functional status among segregating V segments, but an unknown experimental factor could not be excluded. A few of the identified cytomegalovirus-associated TCR beta chains were confirmed in vitro to be specific for cytomegalovirus antigens. Immune exposure information for the cohort was limited to CMV serostatus. Strong co-occurrence of HLA alleles, especially DR and DQ, made assigning TCR associations to individual alleles difficult. A later analysis found that HLA-associated TCR beta chains were more clonally expanded and had lower generation probabilities than equally common non-associated chains. Sequencing depth was assumed to be roughly uniform across donors in the presence/absence analyses, though that assumption may not hold. While some public TCRs were present in many individuals, most TCR sequences turned up only very rarely across donors. A later analysis associated around 16,000 TCR beta sequences with specific HLA alleles at a false discovery rate of 0.05. The sequencing pipeline was judged likely to have produced a cluster of highly shared sequence variants as a technical artifact. The study gave a list of over 150 TCR beta chains associated with cytomegalovirus. In both the original and validation cohorts, the classifier was reported to diagnose cytomegalovirus status with high specificity and sensitivity. In a later genetic analysis, fewer N-insertions in productive TCRs were reported among donors in an Asian-associated ancestry cluster than the roughly 700-donor mean. In this cohort, only TCR beta chains were sequenced, and detectable features were limited by the absence of alpha or paired-chain data. Because the 87-base-pair reads could not distinguish some IMGT-functional V segments, including TRBV6-2 and TRBV6-3, those segments were excluded. An earlier analysis of approximately 530 of the donors showed that most TCR beta V segments appeared in productive rearrangements either about 87% or about 30% of the time, which broadly matched IMGT annotations. The earlier analysis of about 600 of the donors excluded some 15 rarely observed V segments, including chromosome 9 orphons, because counts were too low.

Library creation used the immunoSEQ multiplex PCR assay. The multiplex PCR relied on a mix of 60 forward primers for TCR Vbeta segments and 13 reverse primers for TCR Jbeta segments. Amplification of the CDR3 region of rearranged TCR beta genes was performed with a multiplex PCR assay on genomic DNA. The Illumina HiSeq System was used to sequence the amplified TCR beta libraries as 87-base-pair reads. The source study handled its data this way. A later analysis tallied 75 million to 95 million unique TCR beta chains across the 666 repertoires, and about 12 million of those chains were shared by two or more donors. Raw reads were error-corrected and collapsed into unique sequences by a nearest-neighbor algorithm in which closely related sequences were merged to remove PCR and sequencing errors. CDR3 sequences were aligned to IMGT reference sequences to assign V, D and J gene segments. For a sequence to be retained, a match of at least six nucleotides was required to both a V gene segment and a J gene segment. Rearrangements were classified as productive when the CDR3 lacked stop codons and remained in frame with V and J, and all other rearrangements were classified as non-productive. Following IMGT convention, CDR3 was defined as the stretch from the second conserved V-encoded cysteine up to the conserved J-encoded phenylalanine. The earlier analysis of fewer than 750 of the donors excluded sequences that lacked an unambiguous match to a single V gene segment. An earlier analysis of some 610 of the donors called V segments functional above 56.7% productive rearrangements and segregating when the between-donor standard deviation exceeded 5%. A statistical classification framework was built to diagnose cytomegalovirus status from the catalog of TCR beta chain sequences. A later analysis assigned V and J genes by comparing TCR nucleotide sequences with IMGT/GENE-DB human TR gene sequences. The TCRdist pipeline was used in a later analysis to assign CDR3 sequences and most-parsimonious VDJ recombination scenarios. In a later analysis, every TCR beta chain was defined by the combination of its CDR3 amino acid sequence and its V-gene family, and reads without a unique V-gene family were dropped. A later analysis removed over 500 highly shared, low-generation-probability nucleotide sequences to deal with suspected cross-contamination and a sequencing artifact. In a later analysis, a clonal expansion index for each public chain was calculated from normalized within-repertoire ranks of inferred template counts. A later analysis computed generation probabilities with a VDJ recombination model fitted to out-of-frame rearrangements, and checked the results against IGoR. In a later analysis, TCR-TCR, TCR-HLA and TCR-CMV co-occurrence was scored with hypergeometric tests, and a repertoire-size bias correction was applied to TCR pairs. In a later analysis, false discovery rates were estimated by permuting HLA or CMV assignments 20 times. In a later analysis, co-occurring TCRs were grouped using DBSCAN, with TCRdist sequence similarity added in when clustering inside HLA-allele-positive subsets. Repertoires with fewer than 30,000 or more than 120,000 public chains, plus five repertoires with anomalous nucleotide sharing, were excluded from co-occurrence clustering. This immuneACCESS table, as held by TCRdb, lists in-frame sequences with V and J called but not all clones. Of the missing ones, under half trace to an unresolved V gene in checked studies; the others have no known cause. V and J calls and clone size are given by that table; D and trimming were obtained from the DNA. Present in this sample are about 190,000 clones, just under 75% of which were seen just once. Roughly 2.8% of the sample rests with the top ten.

Germline trimming amounts to 3 bases on V and 2 bases on J, with 5 as the count of junction bases outside the gene matches. The CDR3, from cysteine to phenylalanine, totals 15 residues. The entry retains the CDR3 DNA only, 45 bases that are in frame from base 1. The germline V gene (reference sequence) gives CDR1 as LNHNV and CDR2 as YYDKDF. The cohort comprised 670 or so healthy bone marrow donors. At the time of sampling, all cohort members were nominally healthy, though unrecorded immune exposures were likely present. The donor was CMV seropositive and was included in the group of some 290 seropositive cohort members. Each donor provided a peripheral blood sample, and peripheral blood mononuclear cells were used for TCR beta sequencing. The Qiagen DNeasy Blood Extraction Kit was used to extract genomic DNA from the blood cell samples.

The chain is encoded by TRBV15 joined to TRBJ2-3; 7 central nucleotides agree with TRBD1. The sequence came from a woman aged 25-40 years in good health and CMV-seropositive. The sample comprised PBMCs. The CDR3 reads CATSRDRRDTDTQYF. The DNA reads as follows: TGTGCCACCAGCAGGGACAGGAGAGACACAGATACGCAGTATTTT.